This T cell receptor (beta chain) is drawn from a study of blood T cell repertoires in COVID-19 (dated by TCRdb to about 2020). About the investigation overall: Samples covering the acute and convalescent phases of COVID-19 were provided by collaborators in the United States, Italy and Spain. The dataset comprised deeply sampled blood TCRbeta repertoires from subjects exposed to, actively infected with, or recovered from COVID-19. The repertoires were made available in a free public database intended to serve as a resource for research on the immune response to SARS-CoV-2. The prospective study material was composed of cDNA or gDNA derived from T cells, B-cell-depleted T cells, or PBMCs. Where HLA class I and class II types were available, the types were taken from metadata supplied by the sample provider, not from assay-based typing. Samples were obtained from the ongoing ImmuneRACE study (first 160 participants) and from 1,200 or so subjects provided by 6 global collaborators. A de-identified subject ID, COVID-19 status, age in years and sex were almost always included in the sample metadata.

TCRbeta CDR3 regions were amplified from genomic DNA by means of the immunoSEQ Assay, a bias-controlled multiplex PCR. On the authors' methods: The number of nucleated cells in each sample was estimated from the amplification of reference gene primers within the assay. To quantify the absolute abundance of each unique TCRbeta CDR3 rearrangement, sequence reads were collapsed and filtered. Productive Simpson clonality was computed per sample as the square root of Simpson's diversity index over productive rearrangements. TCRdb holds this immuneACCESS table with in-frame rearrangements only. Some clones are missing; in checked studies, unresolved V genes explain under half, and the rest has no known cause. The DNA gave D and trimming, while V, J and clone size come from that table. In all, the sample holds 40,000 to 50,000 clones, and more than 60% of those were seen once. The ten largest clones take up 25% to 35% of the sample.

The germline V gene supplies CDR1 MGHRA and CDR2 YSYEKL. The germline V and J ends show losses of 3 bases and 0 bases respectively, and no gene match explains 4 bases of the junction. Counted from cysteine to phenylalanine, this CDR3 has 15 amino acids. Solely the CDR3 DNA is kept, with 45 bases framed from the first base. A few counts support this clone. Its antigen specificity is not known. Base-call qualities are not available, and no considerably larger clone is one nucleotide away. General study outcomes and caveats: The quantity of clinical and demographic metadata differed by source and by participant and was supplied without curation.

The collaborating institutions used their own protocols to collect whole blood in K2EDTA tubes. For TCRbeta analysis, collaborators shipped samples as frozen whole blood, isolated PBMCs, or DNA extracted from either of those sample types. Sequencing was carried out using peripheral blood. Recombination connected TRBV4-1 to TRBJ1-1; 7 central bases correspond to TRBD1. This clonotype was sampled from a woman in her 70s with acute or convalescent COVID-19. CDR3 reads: CASSQSGQMNTEAFF. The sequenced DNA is TGCGCCAGCAGCCAGTCGGGACAGATGAACACTGAAGCTTTCTTT.